Below, one T cell receptor (beta chain) is given with its context. It lacks a known antigen. No base quality values were provided; no much bigger clone lies one nucleotide off. The data belong to a study of blood T cell repertoires in COVID-19 (dated by TCRdb to 2020 to 2021). Turning to the overall study: The collaborator samples originated in the United States, Italy and Spain and spanned the acute and convalescent phases of COVID-19. The material from the prospective study consisted of cDNA or gDNA derived from T cells, B-cell-depleted T cells, or PBMCs. Samples were obtained from the ongoing ImmuneRACE study (first 160 participants) and from some 1,300 subjects provided by 6 global collaborators. The sample metadata nearly always contained a de-identified subject ID, COVID-19 status, age in years and sex. The repertoires were released in a freely available public database meant as a resource for research on the immune response to SARS-CoV-2. Where HLA class I and class II types were available, the types were taken from metadata supplied by the sample provider, not from assay-based typing. Subjects who had been exposed to COVID-19, were actively infected with it, or had recovered from it provided the deeply sampled blood TCRbeta repertoires that made up the dataset. General conclusions and limits of the study: How much clinical and demographic metadata was included differed by source and by participant, and the metadata was provided uncurated.

TCRbeta CDR3 regions were amplified from genomic DNA by means of the immunoSEQ Assay, a bias-controlled multiplex PCR. In the authors' own workflow: Within the assay, amplification of reference gene primers was used to estimate how many nucleated cells each sample contained. To quantify the absolute abundance of each unique TCRbeta CDR3 rearrangement, sequence reads were collapsed and filtered. For each sample, productive Simpson clonality was calculated by taking the square root of Simpson's diversity index across productive rearrangements. TCRdb re-hosts the immuneACCESS table, in-frame sequences only. Its copies lack some clones; in the studies checked, an unresolved V gene accounts for under half of them, and the cause for the rest is not known. Clonal size and the V and J genes are those of that table, whereas D and trimming came from the DNA. The table for this sample lists over 55,000 clones; 70% to 85% of them were counted only once. Of the sample, roughly 39% falls within the top ten clones.

The junction shows trimming of 7 bases on V and 0 bases on J, and the gene matches do not reach 9 bases of it. From the cysteine through the phenylalanine, the CDR3 covers 16 amino acids. The kept DNA is CDR3 alone, 48 bases in frame from the first base. Taken from the germline V gene (reference sequence), the CDR1 and CDR2 loops are LNHDA and SQIVND. Each collaborating institution followed its own protocols to collect whole blood in K2EDTA tubes. For TCRbeta analysis, collaborators shipped samples in one of three forms: frozen whole blood, isolated PBMCs, or DNA extracted from either of those sample types.

This sequence was found in a human donor in a cohort sampled during active COVID-19. Sequencing input: peripheral blood. Recombination joined TRBV19 with TRBJ1-3, and 7 junctional nucleotides match TRBD1. The DNA is TGTGCCAGTACCCCGGGACAGCGAACCTCTGGAAACACCATATATTTT. It translates to CASTPGQRTSGNTIYF.